Listed below are T cell receptor beta chains from one sample, sequenced in a study of blood T cell repertoires in COVID-19. Libraries were prepared by immunoSEQ multiplex PCR; TCRdb keeps only in-frame clonotypes and omits some of them. The table shows 150,000 to 200,000 clones, with roughly nine tenths occurring only once. The sample taken for sequencing was peripheral blood. These receptors all stem from a young man who had recovered from COVID-19. Each CDR3 is given with its conserved first and last residue. A D gene is named only where the DNA matches it firmly. Size values are once, few and many counts, or a class for expanded clones, and some rows have none.

CDR3aa: CASSEGTGQSYNSPLHF; CDR3nt: TGTGCCAGCAGCGAAGGGACAGGGCAATCCTATAATTCACCCCTCCACTTT; v_gene: TRBV5-6; d_gene: TRBD1; j_gene: TRBJ1-6; abundance: NA
CDR3aa: CASSFRQGSNTEAFF; CDR3nt: TGTGCCAGCAGTTTTAGACAGGGATCGAACACTGAAGCTTTCTTT; v_gene: TRBV6-5; d_gene: TRBD1; j_gene: TRBJ1-1; abundance: NA
CDR3aa: CAWKSQEGQPQHF; CDR3nt: TGTGCCTGGAAATCCCAGGAGGGTCAGCCCCAGCATTTT; v_gene: TRBV30; d_gene: NA; j_gene: TRBJ1-5; abundance: few
CDR3aa: CASSPSGGGGYTF; CDR3nt: TGTGCCAGCAGCCCGAGTGGGGGCGGTGGCTACACCTTC; v_gene: TRBV7-8; d_gene: NA; j_gene: TRBJ1-2; abundance: NA
CDR3aa: CASSQDANPGQASFTQYF; CDR3nt: TGCGCCAGCAGCCAAGATGCCAATCCGGGACAGGCATCATTTACGCAGTATTTT; v_gene: TRBV4-3; d_gene: TRBD1; j_gene: TRBJ2-3; abundance: NA
CDR3aa: CASSQGSGSISNEQFF; CDR3nt: TGTGCCAGCAGCCAAGGTAGCGGGAGTATCAGCAATGAGCAGTTCTTC; v_gene: TRBV3-1/TRBV3-2; d_gene: TRBD2; j_gene: TRBJ2-1; abundance: NA
CDR3aa: CASSLEGAMYYGYTF; CDR3nt: TGCGCCAGCAGCTTGGAGGGGGCTATGTACTATGGCTACACCTTC; v_gene: TRBV5-1; d_gene: TRBD1; j_gene: TRBJ1-2; abundance: NA
CDR3aa: CASSVDRGQPQHF; CDR3nt: TGTGCCAGCAGCGTGGACAGGGGACAGCCCCAGCATTTT; v_gene: TRBV3-1/TRBV3-2; d_gene: TRBD1; j_gene: TRBJ1-5; abundance: NA
CDR3aa: CASKTSGVYEQYF; CDR3nt: TGTGCCAGCAAGACTAGCGGAGTCTACGAGCAGTACTTC; v_gene: TRBV5-4; d_gene: TRBD2; j_gene: TRBJ2-7; abundance: few
CDR3aa: CASSQHGPDTQYF; CDR3nt: TGCGCCAGCAGCCAGCATGGGCCAGATACGCAGTATTTT; v_gene: TRBV4-3; d_gene: NA; j_gene: TRBJ2-3; abundance: NA
CDR3aa: CASSPGGRNTEAFF; CDR3nt: TGTGCCAGCAGCCCAGGGGGACGGAACACTGAAGCTTTCTTT; v_gene: TRBV5-5; d_gene: TRBD1; j_gene: TRBJ1-1; abundance: NA
CDR3aa: CASSYQGNEQFF; CDR3nt: TGTGCCAGCAGTTACCAGGGGAATGAGCAGTTCTTC; v_gene: TRBV6-6; d_gene: NA; j_gene: TRBJ2-1; abundance: NA
CDR3aa: CASSQDIGSEQFF; CDR3nt: TGCGCCAGCAGCCAAGATATAGGGAGCGAGCAGTTCTTC; v_gene: TRBV4-3; d_gene: NA; j_gene: TRBJ2-1; abundance: NA
CDR3aa: CASDGGNEKLFF; CDR3nt: TGTGCCAGCGACGGGGGAAATGAAAAACTGTTTTTT; v_gene: TRBV6-6; d_gene: NA; j_gene: TRBJ1-4; abundance: NA
CDR3aa: CASSRGQGGYEQYF; CDR3nt: TGCGCCAGCAGCCGAGGACAGGGGGGTTACGAGCAGTACTTC; v_gene: TRBV5-1; d_gene: TRBD1; j_gene: TRBJ2-7; abundance: NA
CDR3aa: CASSPPRNSGRGADEQYF; CDR3nt: TGTGCCAGCAGTCCGCCCCGTAATAGCGGGAGGGGAGCCGACGAGCAGTACTTC; v_gene: TRBV28; d_gene: TRBD2; j_gene: TRBJ2-7; abundance: NA
CDR3aa: CASSWTGAYNEQFF; CDR3nt: TGTGCCAGCAGCTGGACAGGGGCCTACAATGAGCAGTTCTTC; v_gene: TRBV25-1; d_gene: TRBD1; j_gene: TRBJ2-1; abundance: once
CDR3aa: CASSRGRNRENEKLFF; CDR3nt: TGTGCCAGCAGCCGGGGACGGAATCGGGAGAATGAAAAACTGTTTTTT; v_gene: TRBV14; d_gene: NA; j_gene: TRBJ1-4; abundance: NA
CDR3aa: CASSSYRGRTDTQYF; CDR3nt: TGTGCCAGCAGTTCCTATCGAGGGCGCACAGATACGCAGTATTTT; v_gene: TRBV28; d_gene: NA; j_gene: TRBJ2-3; abundance: NA
CDR3aa: CASSLGQGARTEAFF; CDR3nt: TGCGCCAGCAGCTTGGGGCAGGGGGCGCGCACTGAAGCTTTCTTT; v_gene: TRBV5-1; d_gene: TRBD1; j_gene: TRBJ1-1; abundance: NA
CDR3aa: CASSQNPTGRAGELFF; CDR3nt: TGCGCCAGCAGCCAAAACCCGACAGGGCGGGCCGGGGAGCTGTTTTTT; v_gene: TRBV4-3; d_gene: TRBD1; j_gene: TRBJ2-2; abundance: NA
CDR3aa: CASTLRGWYGYTF; CDR3nt: TGTGCCAGCACCCTCAGGGGGTGGTATGGCTACACCTTC; v_gene: TRBV28; d_gene: TRBD1; j_gene: TRBJ1-2; abundance: NA
CDR3aa: CASSLARFEAFF; CDR3nt: TGTGCCAGCAGCTTAGCGCGGTTTGAAGCTTTCTTT; v_gene: TRBV7-8; d_gene: NA; j_gene: TRBJ1-1; abundance: NA
CDR3aa: CASSHPAGENTEAFF; CDR3nt: TGTGCCAGCAGCCATCCTGCCGGGGAGAACACTGAAGCTTTCTTT; v_gene: TRBV7-9; d_gene: NA; j_gene: TRBJ1-1; abundance: NA
CDR3aa: CASSQVSGRAADTQYF; CDR3nt: TGCGCCAGCAGCCAAGTCAGCGGGAGGGCCGCAGATACGCAGTATTTT; v_gene: TRBV4-3; d_gene: TRBD2; j_gene: TRBJ2-3; abundance: NA
CDR3aa: CASSYSDRGGGTEAFF; CDR3nt: TGTGCCAGCAGTTACTCCGACAGGGGGGGAGGAACTGAAGCTTTCTTT; v_gene: TRBV6-2/TRBV6-3; d_gene: TRBD1; j_gene: TRBJ1-1; abundance: NA
CDR3aa: CASSLSDRRNNSPLHF; CDR3nt: TGTGCCAGCAGCTTGTCGGACAGGAGAAATAATTCACCCCTCCACTTT; v_gene: TRBV7-2; d_gene: TRBD1; j_gene: TRBJ1-6; abundance: NA